This TCR beta chain derives from a study of T cell repertoires in cytomegalovirus infection. The CDR3 consists of 16 residues. The V gene end was trimmed by 4 bases and the J gene end by 9 bases; junction bases not matched to a gene: 15. Germline loops: CDR1 SGHRS, CDR2 YFSETQ. In TCRdb, the reads were re-called with MiXCR into one record per CDR3 protein. The sample carries hundreds of thousands of distinct CDR3 sequences, roughly 42% recorded once. Worth noting for this clonotype: The antigen remains unidentified.

Study-wide results and limits: There were HLA-C-restricted CMV-specific TCR beta clonotypes dominating the ex vivo response.

The genes are TRBV5-1 and TRBJ2-1; 8 positions match TRBD1. The sequences come from cultured PBMCs, collected from culture after CMV antigen stimulation. The source is a human donor in good health (CMV status not recorded). Some clones in this sample may be carry-over from other donors' samples. CDR3 DNA sequence: TGCGCCAGCAGCCCCACGGAATCCAGGGGGCTGGGTGAGCAGTTCTTC. This codes for CASSPTESRGLGEQFF.